The sequence of this T cell receptor beta chain was determined in a study of vaccination effects on CD4 cells after COVID-19. Study conclusions and caveats: Whether induced by infection or by vaccine, clones showed marked clonal contraction late after vaccination. Few convalescent patients were studied, and early post-infection samples were lacking.

TCRdb's table, derived via immunoSEQ multiplex PCR, lists solely in-frame clones and lacks some. The data hold fewer than 65,000 clones, with roughly 76% observed a single time. As regards this clone: What it binds is unknown.

With 2 bases removed from V and 7 bases from J, the gap between germline ends came to 13 bases. Germline assignment: CDR1 KGHDR and CDR2 SFDVKD. This CDR3 has 15 amino acids. Ahead of sequencing, the ViraFEST assay grew antigen-specific CD4+ T cells using viral peptide pools. Investigators separated out CD4+ T cells once around nine days of culture had passed. Nucleocapsid antibodies were negative in the vaccine recipients, who had never had SARS-CoV-2 infection. The source is a human donor who received a COVID-19 vaccine. The sequenced sample was CD4+ T cells from PBMCs cultured with HCoV-OC43 spike peptides, obtained before COVID-19 vaccination. Subset specified: HCoV-OC43 spike overlapping peptide pool stimulation. The chain couples TRBV24-1 to TRBJ1-4; maybe TRBD1 (6 bases). CDR3 sequence: CATSDSGQGSEKLFF. CDR3 nucleotides: TGTGCCACCAGTGATTCTGGCCAGGGGAGTGAAAAACTGTTTTTT.